This T cell receptor (beta chain) appears in the sequencing data of a study of T cells in Graves' hyperthyroidism and ophthalmopathy. Study-wide findings and caveats: Through a model of 13 V-J features, ophthalmopathy was separated from stable hyperthyroidism. A median 6.5 months before onset, the model predicted ophthalmopathy. In the blood, most expanded thyroid clonotypes above 0.001 appeared as well.

Using RNA transcripts as the source, TCR beta CDR3 regions were amplified. First-round RT-PCR of the TCR CDR3 relied on the HTBI primer set. Each CDR3 protein gets one entry after TCRdb re-called the multiplex PCR reads with MiXCR. The sample includes over 45,000 distinct CDR3 sequences, less than 60% of them seen just once. The V gene's germline CDR1 is ENHRY and CDR2 SYGVKD. The V gene lost 0 bases and the J gene lost 9 bases, with 12 bases spanning the gap. CDR3 length equals 14 residues. Notes on this clonotype: Its antigen is unidentified.

Ophthalmopathy cases scored 3 or more on the Clinical Activity Score and 4 or more on NOSPECS grade, with duration below 3 months. This clonotype was obtained from a woman aged 50 to 60 with Graves' ophthalmopathy. The sample taken for sequencing was blood. V usage is TRBV10-3 and J usage is TRBJ2-1, with D tentatively TRBD2 (6 bases). The CDR3 sequence: CAISESMPGGEQFF. The CDR3 DNA reads TGTGCCATCAGTGAGTCTATGCCCGGGGGTGAGCAGTTCTTC.